Listed below are T cell receptor beta chains from one sample, sequenced in a study of CD8+ T cells in alopecia areata. This table comes from immunoSEQ multiplex PCR, and its TCRdb copy is limited to in-frame clones, with some not included. This table holds 120,000 to 150,000 clones, 45% to 60% found once. The sequencing sample was made of CD4+ T cells sorted from blood. The receptors shown here come from a human donor with alopecia areata. Each CDR3 is given with its conserved first and last residue. A D gene is named only where the DNA matches it firmly. Not every row has a clone size; where given, it reads once, few, many or a size class.

clone_size: -; v_call: TRBV11-1; d_call: -; j_call: TRBJ2-7; cdr3_nt: TGTGCCAGCAGCTTAGGATCTCAAGTCGTGAAGTACTTC; cdr3_aa: CASSLGSQVVKYF
clone_size: -; v_call: TRBV25-1; d_call: TRBD1; j_call: TRBJ1-4; cdr3_nt: TGTGCCAGCAGTGCCTACGGGACAGATGAAAAACTGTTTTTT; cdr3_aa: CASSAYGTDEKLFF
clone_size: -; v_call: TRBV5-1; d_call: -; j_call: TRBJ2-7; cdr3_nt: TGCGCCAGCAGCTTGTCCCCCTCTACCTACGAGCAGTACTTC; cdr3_aa: CASSLSPSTYEQYF
clone_size: -; v_call: TRBV29-1; d_call: -; j_call: TRBJ2-1; cdr3_nt: TGCTCCTCGACAGAGGGAGGAGTATCCGGAGAGCAGTTCTTC; cdr3_aa: CSSTEGGVSGEQFF
clone_size: few; v_call: TRBV29-1; d_call: -; j_call: TRBJ2-3; cdr3_nt: TGCAGCGTCGCTCCGGGGGCAGATACGCAGTATTTT; cdr3_aa: CSVAPGADTQYF
clone_size: -; v_call: TRBV5-1; d_call: -; j_call: TRBJ2-1; cdr3_nt: TGCGCCAGCAGCGAGGACGGAGTAGATGAGCAGTTCTTC; cdr3_aa: CASSEDGVDEQFF
clone_size: -; v_call: TRBV20-1; d_call: TRBD1; j_call: TRBJ2-7; cdr3_nt: TGCAGTGCTCAGGGGGCCGAGCAGTACTTC; cdr3_aa: CSAQGAEQYF
clone_size: few; v_call: TRBV9; d_call: -; j_call: TRBJ1-1; cdr3_nt: TGTGCCAGCAGCGCCCACACTGAAGCTTTCTTT; cdr3_aa: CASSAHTEAFF
clone_size: -; v_call: TRBV29-1; d_call: -; j_call: TRBJ2-5; cdr3_nt: TGCAGCGCTTATAGGGAGGCCCAAGAGACCCAGTACTTC; cdr3_aa: CSAYREAQETQYF
clone_size: -; v_call: TRBV6-6; d_call: -; j_call: TRBJ2-1; cdr3_nt: TGTGCCAGCAGTAACCCAACTCACAATGAGCAGTTCTTC; cdr3_aa: CASSNPTHNEQFF
clone_size: -; v_call: TRBV29-1; d_call: -; j_call: TRBJ1-2; cdr3_nt: TGCAGCGTTGACCTAGATCAGGGAGACTATGGCTACACCTTC; cdr3_aa: CSVDLDQGDYGYTF
clone_size: -; v_call: TRBV29-1; d_call: TRBD2; j_call: TRBJ2-5; cdr3_nt: TGCAGCGTGCGGGGGGGGGCGGAGACCCAGTACTTC; cdr3_aa: CSVRGGAETQYF
clone_size: few; v_call: TRBV29-1; d_call: -; j_call: TRBJ2-7; cdr3_nt: TGCAGCGGCGGGACAAACTCCTACGAGCAGTACTTC; cdr3_aa: CSGGTNSYEQYF
clone_size: -; v_call: TRBV5-1; d_call: -; j_call: TRBJ2-6; cdr3_nt: TGCGCCAGCAGCCCCTTTTTCGGGACAACCTACTCTGGGGCCAACGTCCTGACTTTC; cdr3_aa: CASSPFFGTTYSGANVLTF
clone_size: -; v_call: TRBV29-1; d_call: -; j_call: TRBJ2-1; cdr3_nt: TGCAGCGTTGAAGATCTCGAGTTGTCCTACAATGAGCAGTTCTTC; cdr3_aa: CSVEDLELSYNEQFF
clone_size: -; v_call: TRBV29-1; d_call: -; j_call: TRBJ2-5; cdr3_nt: TGCAGCGTTGGAGGGGCGCGGGAGACCCAGTACTTC; cdr3_aa: CSVGGARETQYF
clone_size: -; v_call: TRBV5-1; d_call: -; j_call: TRBJ2-6; cdr3_nt: TGCGCCAGCAGCTTGTCCCCATCTGGGGCCAACGTCCTGACTTTC; cdr3_aa: CASSLSPSGANVLTF
clone_size: few; v_call: TRBV6-5; d_call: -; j_call: TRBJ2-3; cdr3_nt: TGTGCCTGCAAGGGGGACTCAGATACGCAGTATTTT; cdr3_aa: CACKGDSDTQYF
clone_size: -; v_call: TRBV30; d_call: -; j_call: TRBJ1-2; cdr3_nt: TGTGCCTGGAGATCACCTTATGGCTACACCTTC; cdr3_aa: CAWRSPYGYTF
clone_size: -; v_call: TRBV27; d_call: -; j_call: TRBJ2-7; cdr3_nt: TGTGCCAGCAGTCCTTGGGTCGGGTACCCCTACGAGCAGTACTTC; cdr3_aa: CASSPWVGYPYEQYF
clone_size: -; v_call: TRBV30; d_call: -; j_call: TRBJ1-5; cdr3_nt: TGTGCCTGGAAGTCCAGGGTCGGTCAGCCCCAGCATTTT; cdr3_aa: CAWKSRVGQPQHF
clone_size: -; v_call: TRBV9; d_call: TRBD1; j_call: TRBJ1-2; cdr3_nt: TGTGCCAGCAGCCCTCCTAAAGGGCCGGGACAGGGGGTTTCGGGCTACACCTTC; cdr3_aa: CASSPPKGPGQGVSGYTF
clone_size: few; v_call: TRBV29-1; d_call: -; j_call: TRBJ2-5; cdr3_nt: TGCAGCGTTGAGACCGGAGAGACCCAGTACTTC; cdr3_aa: CSVETGETQYF
clone_size: -; v_call: TRBV29-1; d_call: -; j_call: TRBJ2-7; cdr3_nt: TGCAGCGTTGGAGGGAACTACGAGCAGTACTTC; cdr3_aa: CSVGGNYEQYF
clone_size: -; v_call: TRBV5-1; d_call: -; j_call: TRBJ2-1; cdr3_nt: TGCGCCAGCAGCTTAGACCCTTACAATGAGCAGTTCTTC; cdr3_aa: CASSLDPYNEQFF
clone_size: -; v_call: TRBV29-1; d_call: -; j_call: TRBJ2-1; cdr3_nt: TGCAGTGTTGTCGGGCCCCTACACAATGAGCAGTTCTTC; cdr3_aa: CSVVGPLHNEQFF
clone_size: -; v_call: TRBV15; d_call: -; j_call: TRBJ2-3; cdr3_nt: TGTGCCACCAGCAGAGACAGGGTACAAGATACGCAGTATTTT; cdr3_aa: CATSRDRVQDTQYF
clone_size: -; v_call: TRBV5-1; d_call: TRBD1; j_call: TRBJ1-1; cdr3_nt: TGCGCCAGCAGACAAGACAGGGGGGACACTGAAGCTTTCTTT; cdr3_aa: CASRQDRGDTEAFF
clone_size: few; v_call: TRBV5-1; d_call: -; j_call: TRBJ2-5; cdr3_nt: TGCGCCAGCAGCCGAGAAGAGACCCAGTACTTC; cdr3_aa: CASSREETQYF
clone_size: few; v_call: TRBV5-1; d_call: -; j_call: TRBJ2-2; cdr3_nt: TGCGCCAGCAGCTTGAACACCGGGGAGCTGTTTTTT; cdr3_aa: CASSLNTGELFF
clone_size: few; v_call: TRBV18; d_call: -; j_call: TRBJ2-1; cdr3_nt: TGTGCCAGCTCACCTGTCGGTCGGAATGAGCAGTTCTTC; cdr3_aa: CASSPVGRNEQFF
clone_size: -; v_call: TRBV30; d_call: TRBD1; j_call: TRBJ2-3; cdr3_nt: TGTGCCTGGAGTGTTTCAAGGACAGGGGCAGATACGCAGTATTTT; cdr3_aa: CAWSVSRTGADTQYF
clone_size: -; v_call: TRBV29-1; d_call: -; j_call: TRBJ2-7; cdr3_nt: TGCAGCGTTGGACAACACCAAGCCTACGAGCAGTACTTC; cdr3_aa: CSVGQHQAYEQYF
clone_size: -; v_call: TRBV28; d_call: -; j_call: TRBJ2-4; cdr3_nt: TGTGCCAGCAGCCTACTCGGGGTAGCCAAAAACATTCAGTACTTC; cdr3_aa: CASSLLGVAKNIQYF
clone_size: -; v_call: TRBV9; d_call: -; j_call: TRBJ2-7; cdr3_nt: TGTGCCAGCAGCGCCGTCGATTGGGCCTACGAGCAGTACTTC; cdr3_aa: CASSAVDWAYEQYF
clone_size: -; v_call: TRBV25-1; d_call: TRBD1; j_call: TRBJ1-2; cdr3_nt: TGTGCCAGCAGTGGACAGGGGGGTGGCTACACCTTC; cdr3_aa: CASSGQGGGYTF
clone_size: -; v_call: TRBV29-1; d_call: -; j_call: TRBJ2-1; cdr3_nt: TGCAGCGTTCGAAAACAGGGAAAAGGCAATGAGCAGTTCTTC; cdr3_aa: CSVRKQGKGNEQFF
clone_size: -; v_call: TRBV5-1; d_call: -; j_call: TRBJ2-5; cdr3_nt: TGCGCCAGCAGCTTGGAAAGGGTGGAGACCCAGTACTTC; cdr3_aa: CASSLERVETQYF
clone_size: -; v_call: TRBV29-1; d_call: -; j_call: TRBJ2-5; cdr3_nt: TGCAGCGTCCAGCTCCGACAGAGGCAAGAGACCCAGTACTTC; cdr3_aa: CSVQLRQRQETQYF
clone_size: few; v_call: TRBV9; d_call: -; j_call: TRBJ2-6; cdr3_nt: TGTGCCAGCAGCGTCCCCCGCTCTGGGGCCAACGTCCTGACTTTC; cdr3_aa: CASSVPRSGANVLTF
clone_size: -; v_call: TRBV29-1; d_call: TRBD2; j_call: TRBJ2-3; cdr3_nt: TGCAGCGTTGCTAGCGGGAGGGCGAGCACAGATACGCAGTATTTT; cdr3_aa: CSVASGRASTDTQYF
clone_size: -; v_call: TRBV5-1; d_call: -; j_call: TRBJ2-5; cdr3_nt: TGCGCCAGCAGCTGGGAAGGGGTTGGCGAGACCCAGTACTTC; cdr3_aa: CASSWEGVGETQYF
clone_size: once; v_call: TRBV5-1; d_call: -; j_call: TRBJ2-1; cdr3_nt: TGCGCCAGCAGCTTGGGCAGGGCCAATGAGCAGTTCTTC; cdr3_aa: CASSLGRANEQFF
clone_size: few; v_call: TRBV25-1; d_call: TRBD1; j_call: TRBJ1-2; cdr3_nt: TGTGCCAGCAGTGGGGGGACAGATTCATACTATGGCTACACCTTC; cdr3_aa: CASSGGTDSYYGYTF
clone_size: -; v_call: TRBV29-1; d_call: TRBD2; j_call: TRBJ2-1; cdr3_nt: TGCAGCGTTGAAATGGCCGGGACTAGCGGGAGTGTTAATGAGCAGTTCTTC; cdr3_aa: CSVEMAGTSGSVNEQFF
clone_size: few; v_call: TRBV29-1; d_call: -; j_call: TRBJ2-1; cdr3_nt: TGCAGCGTTGAAAGTAGGGGGGATACCCTTAATGAGCAGTTCTTC; cdr3_aa: CSVESRGDTLNEQFF
clone_size: -; v_call: TRBV30; d_call: -; j_call: TRBJ1-3; cdr3_nt: TGTGCCTGGTCCTCTTGGGGACAATCAACTGGAGACACCATATATTTT; cdr3_aa: CAWSSWGQSTGDTIYF
clone_size: -; v_call: TRBV11-2; d_call: TRBD2; j_call: TRBJ2-5; cdr3_nt: TGTGCCAGCAGTCTAGCGGGAGTGGAGACCCAGTACTTC; cdr3_aa: CASSLAGVETQYF